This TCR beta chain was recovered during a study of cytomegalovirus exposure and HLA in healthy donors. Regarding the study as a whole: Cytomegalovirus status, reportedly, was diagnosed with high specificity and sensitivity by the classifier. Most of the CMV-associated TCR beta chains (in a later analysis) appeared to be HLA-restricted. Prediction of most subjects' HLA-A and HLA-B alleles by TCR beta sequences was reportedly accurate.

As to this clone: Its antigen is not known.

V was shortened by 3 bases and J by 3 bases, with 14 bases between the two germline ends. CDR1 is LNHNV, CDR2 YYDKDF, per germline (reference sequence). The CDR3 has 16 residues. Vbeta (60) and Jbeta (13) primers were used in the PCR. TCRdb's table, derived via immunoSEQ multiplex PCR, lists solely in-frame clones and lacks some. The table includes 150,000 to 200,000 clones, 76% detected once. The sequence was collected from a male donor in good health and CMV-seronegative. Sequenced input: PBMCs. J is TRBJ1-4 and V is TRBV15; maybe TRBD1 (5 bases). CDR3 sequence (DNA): TGTGCCACCAGCAGGGGCGAGTGGGGGGCTAATGAAAAACTGTTTTTT. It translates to CATSRGEWGANEKLFF.